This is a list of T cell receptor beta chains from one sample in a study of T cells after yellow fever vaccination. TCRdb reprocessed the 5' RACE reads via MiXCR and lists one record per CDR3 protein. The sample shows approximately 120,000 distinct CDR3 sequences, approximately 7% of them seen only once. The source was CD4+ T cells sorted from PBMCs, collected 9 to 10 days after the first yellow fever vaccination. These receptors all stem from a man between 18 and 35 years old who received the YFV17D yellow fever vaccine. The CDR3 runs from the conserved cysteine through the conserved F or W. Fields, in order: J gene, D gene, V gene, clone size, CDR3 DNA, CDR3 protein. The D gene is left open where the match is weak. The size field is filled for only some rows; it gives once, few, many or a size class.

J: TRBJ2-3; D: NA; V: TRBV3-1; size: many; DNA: TGTGCCAGCAGCCAAGAAGAGGCGCAGTATTTT; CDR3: CASSQEEAQYF
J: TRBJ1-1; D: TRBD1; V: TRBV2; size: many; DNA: TGTGCCAGCACCACAGGGGCCGGCACTGAAGCTTTCTTT; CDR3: CASTTGAGTEAFF
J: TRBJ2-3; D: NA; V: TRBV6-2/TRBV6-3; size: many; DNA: TGTGCCAGCAGTTACTCGGCTGGGAGCCCGTCAGATACGCAGTATTTT; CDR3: CASSYSAGSPSDTQYF
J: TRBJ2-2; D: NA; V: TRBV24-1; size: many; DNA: TGTGCCACCGAGGGGGATTCCGGGGAGCTGTTTTTT; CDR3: CATEGDSGELFF
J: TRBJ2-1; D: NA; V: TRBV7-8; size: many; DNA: TGTGCCAGCACCTTAGGAGGGACATCATTATACAATGAGCAGTTCTTC; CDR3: CASTLGGTSLYNEQFF
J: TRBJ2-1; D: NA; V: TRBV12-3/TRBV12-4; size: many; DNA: TGTGCCAGCAGTTTTGAGGACAATGAGCAGTTCTTC; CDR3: CASSFEDNEQFF
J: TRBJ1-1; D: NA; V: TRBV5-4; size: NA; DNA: TGTGCCAGCACCTTGGACGGGATGAACACTGAAGCTTTCTTT; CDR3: CASTLDGMNTEAFF
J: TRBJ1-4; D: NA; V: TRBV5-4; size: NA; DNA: TGTGCCAGCAGCGAGGGCGGGGCAACTAAAGAAAAACTGTTTTTT; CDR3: CASSEGGATKEKLFF
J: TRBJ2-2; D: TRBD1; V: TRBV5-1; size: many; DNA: TGCGCCAGCAGCTTCCGGACAGGGGGCATCGGGGAGCTGTTTTTT; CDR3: CASSFRTGGIGELFF
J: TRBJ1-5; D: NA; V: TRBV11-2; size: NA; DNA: TGTGCCAGCAGCTTAGCACAGGGTGGCCATCAGCCCCAGCATTTT; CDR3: CASSLAQGGHQPQHF
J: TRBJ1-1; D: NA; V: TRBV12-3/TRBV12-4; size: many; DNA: TGTGCCAGCAGTTTTGAGCGAGGGACTGAAGCTTTCTTT; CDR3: CASSFERGTEAFF
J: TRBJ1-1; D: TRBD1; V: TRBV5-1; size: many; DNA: TGCGCCAGCAGCGTCCAGGACAGGGGGATGGCTTTCTTT; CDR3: CASSVQDRGMAFF
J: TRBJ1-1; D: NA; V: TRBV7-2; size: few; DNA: TGTGCCAGCAGCTTAGCGGCGGTGAACACTGAAGCTTTCTTT; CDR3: CASSLAAVNTEAFF
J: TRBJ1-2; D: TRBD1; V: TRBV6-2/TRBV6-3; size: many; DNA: TGTGCCAGCAGTCGAGGGACAGGGACCTATGGCTACACCTTC; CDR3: CASSRGTGTYGYTF
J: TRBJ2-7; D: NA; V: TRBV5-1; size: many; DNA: TGCGCCAGCAGCTTGGGATCTGCCTCCTACGAGCAGTACTTC; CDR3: CASSLGSASYEQYF
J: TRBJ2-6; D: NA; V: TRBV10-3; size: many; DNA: TGTGCCATCAGTGAGTCGAGCCTATCTGGGGCCAACGTCCTGACTTTC; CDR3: CAISESSLSGANVLTF
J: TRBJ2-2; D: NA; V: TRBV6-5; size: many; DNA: TGTGCCAGCAGTTACTATCGCACCGGGGAGCTGTTTTTT; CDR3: CASSYYRTGELFF
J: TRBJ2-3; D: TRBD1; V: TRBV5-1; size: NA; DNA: TGCGCCAGCAGCAGGGGACAGCTAATACTTAGAGGGGATACGCAGTATTTT; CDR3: CASSRGQLILRGDTQYF
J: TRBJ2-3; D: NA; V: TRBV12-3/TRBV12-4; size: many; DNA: TGTGCCAGCAGTTTTGCCGGGGGCGGAACAGATACGCAGTATTTT; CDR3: CASSFAGGGTDTQYF
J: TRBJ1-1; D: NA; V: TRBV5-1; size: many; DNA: TGCGCCAGCAGCGATGCAGGGAAAGACACTGAAGCTTTCTTT; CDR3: CASSDAGKDTEAFF
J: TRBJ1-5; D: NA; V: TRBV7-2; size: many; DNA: TGTGCCAGCAGCTTAAAGGGTCAGCCCCAGCATTTT; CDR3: CASSLKGQPQHF